The 17 T cell receptor beta chains below come from one sample, sequenced in a study of T cells after yellow fever vaccination. TCRdb reanalysed the 5' RACE reads using MiXCR and keeps one entry per CDR3 protein. The table records about 140,000 distinct CDR3 sequences, about 7.7% of them present only once. Sequenced material: CD4+ T cells sorted from PBMCs, taken 5 days after the yellow fever booster vaccination. Every receptor here comes from a young man who received the YFV17D yellow fever vaccine.

This clonotype has at least ten counts. V and J are TRBV12-3 or TRBV12-4 and TRBJ2-5; 9 nucleotides line up with TRBD2. The CDR3 is 15 amino acids. Trimming took 5 bases from V and 4 from J; bases not matched to a gene: 8. The CDR3: CASSQIAGAAETQYF. The DNA for the CDR3 is TGTGCCAGCAGTCAAATAGCGGGAGCAGCAGAGACCCAGTACTTC.

This clonotype has at least ten counts. V and J are TRBV6-1 and TRBJ1-2; D not resolved. This CDR3 region has 13 residues. Germline V gene data show CDR1 as MNHNS and CDR2 as SASEGT. V was shortened by 6 bases and J by 4 bases, with 12 bases between the two germline ends. This CDR3 reads CASRINGPYGYTF. The CDR3 DNA reads TGTGCCAGCAGAATAAACGGACCCTATGGCTACACCTTC.

This clonotype was observed at least ten times. J is TRBJ2-3 and V is TRBV7-2; TRBD2 agrees at 10 bases. The CDR3 covers 15 residues. V lost 5 bases and J lost 3; bases outside the gene matches: 5. The germline gives CDR1 SGHTA, CDR2 FQGNSA. In nucleotides, the CDR3 is TGTGCCAGCAGCCCTTCTAGCGGGAGAACAGATACGCAGTATTTT. As protein: CASSPSSGRTDTQYF.

This clonotype was recorded many times. Written as DNA, the CDR3 is TGCAGTGCTCCCAGGGTGGAGTGGTCGAACACCGGGGAGCTGTTTTTT. It codes for CSAPRVEWSNTGELFF. The V gene is TRBV20-1, the J gene TRBJ2-2; tentative D call: TRBD1 (5 bases). V dropped 5 bases and J dropped 0 bases, with 16 bases sitting between them. The CDR3 extends over 16 amino acids. Per germline, CDR1 DFQATT and CDR2 SNEGSKA (reference sequence).

This clonotype has a handful of counts. The V and J genes are TRBV5-1 and TRBJ2-5; no definite D call. Looked up from germline, CDR1 is SGHRS and CDR2 is YFSETQ. This CDR3 has 14 amino acids. V lost 4 bases to trimming and J lost 3 bases, with 13 bases between them. This CDR3 reads CASSETRPEETQYF. The CDR3 nucleotides read TGCGCCAGCAGCGAGACCAGACCCGAAGAGACCCAGTACTTC.

This clonotype was counted at least ten times. This chain connects TRBV28 to TRBJ2-4; TRBD1 might be the D (5 bases). Germline CDR1 MDHEN, CDR2 SYDVKM. V was shortened by 5 bases and J by 0 bases, with 14 bases between the two germline ends. This CDR3 region has 16 residues. The CDR3 DNA follows: TGTGCCAGCAGTCCCGCGACAGAGATAGCCAAAAACATTCAGTACTTC. Its translation is CASSPATEIAKNIQYF.

This clonotype was detected many times. CDR3: CASRRAPGQGHEQYF. Written as DNA, the CDR3 is TGCGCCAGCAGACGCGCCCCGGGACAGGGCCACGAGCAGTACTTC. This chain joins TRBV4-3 and TRBJ2-7; 9 nucleotides match TRBD1. Unmatched junction bases numbered 11, after V lost 6 bases and J lost 5 bases. CDR1 LGHNA and CDR2 YSLEER come from the germline V gene. CDR3 length: 15 residues.

This clonotype was observed many times. The chain uses TRBV18 and TRBJ2-2; D ambiguous. V dropped 8 bases and J dropped 8 bases, with 18 bases sitting between them. Looked up from germline, CDR1 is KGHSH and CDR2 is LQKENI. This CDR3 contains 14 residues. The CDR3 loop is CASAPQRSAGELFF. Written as DNA, the CDR3 is TGTGCCAGCGCGCCCCAAAGATCTGCTGGGGAGCTGTTTTTT.

The rearrangement links TRBV5-6 to TRBJ2-3; 14 positions agree with TRBD2. The CDR3 runs to 17 residues. CDR1 is SGHDT, CDR2 YYEEEE, per germline. The trim removed 3 bases at V and 4 bases at J, leaving 7 bases unmatched. CDR3 residues: CASSSPGLAGDSDTQYF. CDR3 bases: TGTGCCAGCAGCTCTCCGGGACTAGCGGGAGATTCAGATACGCAGTATTTT.

This clonotype was seen repeatedly, ten times or more. The chain is built from TRBV5-1 and TRBJ2-3; D unresolved. Germline assignment: CDR1 SGHRS and CDR2 YFSETQ. The CDR3 runs 14 residues. Trimming pared 5 bases from V and 3 bases from J, leaving 13 bases between. DNA of the CDR3: TGCGCCAGCAGTCCCGGACCGTTGACAGATACGCAGTATTTT. Translating gives CASSPGPLTDTQYF.

Notes on this clonotype: A much larger clone differs by one base, so this may be a read error. This rearrangement joins TRBV11-2 to TRBJ1-6; D may be TRBD1 (5 bases). The CDR3 extends over 18 amino acids. CDR1 is SGHAT and CDR2 is FQNNGV in the germline V gene. The ends were cut back, 2 bases at V and 0 bases at J, with 14 bases in the middle. CDR3 DNA: TGTGCCAGCAGCTTACGGGGGATTGGGATCTCCTATAATTCACCCCTCCACTTT. Its protein product is CASSLRGIGISYNSPLHF.

This clonotype has at least ten counts. V usage is TRBV18 and J usage is TRBJ2-7; 7 nucleotides agree with TRBD2. Germline values: CDR1 KGHSH, CDR2 LQKENI. V dropped 8 bases and J dropped 7; count of bases not matched to a gene: 14. CDR3 size: 14 residues. CDR3 amino acids: CASTTQRETREQYF. CDR3 sequence (DNA): TGTGCCAGCACAACACAGCGGGAAACTCGGGAGCAGTACTTC.

About this clonotype itself: A read error may explain this, as a much larger clone is one base away. V and J are TRBV28 and TRBJ2-1, with 11 bases fitting TRBD2. Germline lookup yields CDR1 MDHEN and CDR2 SYDVKM. Trimming cost V 2 bases and J 7 bases; bases outside gene matches: 4. The CDR3 runs 15 residues. CDR3 residues: CASSLGTSGQNEQFF. In DNA form, the CDR3 reads TGTGCCAGCAGTTTAGGGACTAGCGGACAGAATGAGCAGTTCTTC.

This clonotype was seen at least ten times. V is TRBV29-1 and J is TRBJ2-1; D unclear. CDR1 is SQVTM and CDR2 is ANQGSEA in the germline V gene. V lost 5 bases, J lost 9 bases, and 11 bases lay in between. The CDR3 contains 11 residues. CDR3 sequence (DNA): TGCAGCGTTCGATTTGGCGTTGAGCAGTTCTTC. Its protein product is CSVRFGVEQFF.

This clonotype showed up many times. The rearrangement links TRBV27 to TRBJ2-7, with a weak D call TRBD1 (6 bases). Trimming removed 4 bases from V and 0 bases from J, with 10 bases in between. Germline V gene data show CDR1 as MNHEY and CDR2 as SMNVEV (reference sequence). The CDR3 is 14 amino acids. The CDR3 is CASSSQDSSYEQYF. The CDR3, as DNA: TGTGCCAGCAGTTCTCAGGACAGCTCCTACGAGCAGTACTTC.

This clonotype was seen repeatedly, ten times or more. The V gene is TRBV10-3, the J gene TRBJ2-1, with TRBD2 as a possible D gene (5 bases). V was trimmed by 6 bases and J by 9 bases, leaving 12 bases between them. The CDR3 length is 12 residues. Germline V gene data show CDR1 as ENHRY and CDR2 as SYGVKD. The chain's CDR3 is CAIRALAGEQFF. CDR3 DNA sequence: TGTGCCATCAGGGCGTTGGCGGGTGAGCAGTTCTTC.

The chain links TRBV5-5 to TRBJ2-1; 12 nucleotides match TRBD2. The CDR3 length is 16 residues. Per germline, CDR1 SGHKS and CDR2 YYEKEE (reference sequence). The ends lost 1 base at V and 5 bases at J; junction bases unmatched: 4. The CDR3 DNA reads TGTGCCAGCAGCTTGAGGCTAGCGGGAGGGAACAATGAGCAGTTCTTC. Its protein is CASSLRLAGGNNEQFF.